This entry features one T cell receptor (beta chain) sequence. What it binds is unknown. These data belong to a study of monozygotic twins with inflammatory bowel disease. Study findings and constraints: There was no way to distinguish the different T cell subtypes.

Reprocessing the 5' RACE reads, TCRdb reports a single entry for every CDR3 protein and omits DNA. This table lists fewer than 350,000 distinct CDR3 sequences. The CDR3 is 16 residues long. Germline V gene lookup returns CDR1 SGHAT and CDR2 FQNNGV. The TCR sequence derives from a human donor with ulcerative colitis or Crohn's disease, or a healthy co-twin of an affected twin (not recorded which). V and J are TRBV11-2 and TRBJ1-6; TCRdb's D call of TRBD1 is untestable without DNA. Sequenced sample: blood. The CDR3 reads CASSAKGGTGNSPLHF.